One sample yielded the 26 T cell receptor beta chains listed below, sequenced in a study of CD8+ T cells in alopecia areata. As the sequencing template, cDNA was produced by extracting RNA and reverse transcribing it. Only in-frame clones appear in the TCRdb table, and some are missing; sequencing was by immunoSEQ multiplex PCR. The sample holds about 69,000 clones; approximately 60% are singletons and the top ten take around a sixth. The specimen was CD8+ T cells sorted from blood, collected at week 0. Every receptor here comes from a human donor with alopecia areata.

The chain combines TRBV9 with TRBJ2-7, with 10 nucleotides matching TRBD2. Germline V lookup: CDR1 SGDLS, CDR2 YYNGEE. The CDR3 sequence is 19 residues long. V trimming: 3 bases; J trimming: 6 bases; junction bases outside the gene matches: 21. The CDR3 nucleotides read TGTGCCAGCAGCGCCGGGACAGGTATACTAGCGGGGCTATTTGGCGAGCAGTACTTC. Its translation: CASSAGTGILAGLFGEQYF.

The V call is TRBV29-1, the J call TRBJ1-2, with 9 positions matching TRBD1. The CDR3 consists of 13 residues. Germline V CDR1 and CDR2: SQVTM, ANQGSEA. The V segment lost 5 bases and the J segment 2 bases; nucleotides outside the gene matches: 3. CDR3 nucleotides: TGCAGCGTTCCGGGACAGGGCAACTATGGCTACACCTTC. Protein product: CSVPGQGNYGYTF.

The J gene is TRBJ2-1, the V gene TRBV30; 10 bases align to TRBD2. Per the germline V gene, CDR1 is GTSNPN and CDR2 is SVGIG (reference sequence). J was trimmed by 9 bases and V by 5 bases; bases with no gene match: 7. The CDR3 contains 13 residues. The CDR3 loop is CAWSLAGAREQFF. The CDR3 nucleotides are TGTGCCTGGTCCCTAGCGGGAGCTCGTGAGCAGTTCTTC.

The V and J genes are TRBV29-1 and TRBJ2-7; D is possibly TRBD1 (7 bases). V shed 0 bases and J shed 2 bases, with 11 bases lying between them. Germline V gives CDR1 SQVTM, CDR2 ANQGSEA. The CDR3 sequence is 14 residues long. CDR3 sequence reads: CSVEDQGGTYEQYF. Here the CDR3 DNA reads TGCAGCGTTGAAGATCAGGGGGGAACCTACGAGCAGTACTTC.

This clone came up once. V is TRBV11-1 and J is TRBJ1-4; the D is unclear. V was clipped by 3 bases and J by 5 bases, with 13 bases between them. From germline, CDR1 is SGHAT and CDR2 FQDESV (reference sequence). The CDR3 runs to 15 residues. CDR3 loop: CASSLEYGSNEKLFF. DNA of the CDR3: TGTGCCAGCAGCTTGGAATACGGAAGCAATGAAAAACTGTTTTTT.

The chain recombines TRBV7-9 with TRBJ2-6; D gene unclear. The V gene's germline CDR1 is SEHNR and CDR2 FQNEAQ (reference sequence). CDR3 length equals 18 residues. With 1 base removed from V and 0 bases from J, the gap between germline ends came to 13 bases. The CDR3 reads CASSLGEHILSGANVLTF. DNA of the CDR3: TGTGCCAGCAGCTTAGGAGAGCACATCCTCTCTGGGGCCAACGTCCTGACTTTC.

By sample fraction, this clone is medium-sized (0.01 to 0.1%). The chain has TRBV5-4 and TRBJ2-2; 7 bases line up with TRBD1. Germline CDR1 SGHNT, CDR2 YYREEE (reference sequence). Trimming took 2 bases from V and 0 from J; bases not matched to a gene: 7. CDR3 length equals 17 residues. The chain's CDR3 is CASSLYRGRANTGELFF. The CDR3 DNA follows: TGTGCCAGCAGCTTATACAGGGGCCGTGCGAACACCGGGGAGCTGTTTTTT.

This sequence joins TRBV7-9 and TRBJ2-7; the D gene is possibly TRBD1 (6 bases). The CDR3 runs 15 residues. V was cut by 5 bases and J by 4 bases, with 18 bases left in between. Germline V gene lookup returns CDR1 SEHNR and CDR2 FQNEAQ (reference sequence). CDR3 in amino acids: CASSPDRGTEYEQYF. DNA of the CDR3: TGTGCCAGCAGCCCGGACAGAGGGACGGAGTACGAGCAGTACTTC.

The chain carries TRBV6-5 and TRBJ1-2; D is ambiguous. The V end was cut by 0 bases, the J end by 4 bases, with 12 bases between. Germline values: CDR1 MNHEY, CDR2 SVGAGI. This CDR3 spans 15 amino acids. The CDR3 coding sequence is TGTGCCAGCAGTTACTCGCACATGGGATTCTATGGCTACACCTTC. Amino acid sequence: CASSYSHMGFYGYTF.

CDR3 DNA sequence: TGCGCCAGCAGCCAAGAGGGATGGGCCTTTTACAATGAGCAGTTCTTC. Protein: CASSQEGWAFYNEQFF. V gene TRBV4-1 combines with J gene TRBJ2-1, with unresolved D. CDR3 size: 16 residues. V was pared by 0 bases and J by 4 bases, with 13 bases between. CDR1 is MGHRA, CDR2 YSYEKL, per germline.

This sequence joins TRBV9 and TRBJ1-5, with D possibly being TRBD1 (6 bases). Trimming shortened V by 3 bases and J by 2 bases, and 9 bases separated the two germline ends. Germline V CDR1 and CDR2: SGDLS, YYNGEE. This CDR3 has 14 residues. The CDR3 sequence is CASSGNRGNQPQHF. CDR3 bases: TGTGCCAGCAGCGGGAACAGGGGCAATCAGCCCCAGCATTTT.

This clone was recorded a few times. This chain uses TRBV7-6 with TRBJ1-1, with TRBD1 identical over 9 bases. The CDR3 is made up of 14 amino acids. Losses at the gene ends were 5 bases for V and 7 bases for J; bases not matched to a gene: 8. CDR1 and CDR2 from the germline V gene are SGHVS and FNYEAQ. This CDR3 reads CASSPGDRAGEAFF. In DNA form, the CDR3 reads TGTGCCAGCAGCCCCGGGGACAGGGCAGGTGAAGCTTTCTTT.

Concerning this clone: The sample holds other DNA sequences that translate to the same CDR3. J is TRBJ1-1 and V is TRBV4-1; D not resolved. Between the trimmed V and J ends, which lost 0 bases and 1 base, there was a span of 9 bases. CDR1 is MGHRA and CDR2 is YSYEKL in the germline V gene. The CDR3 consists of 15 residues. CDR3 in DNA: TGCGCCAGCAGCCAAGAACAGACCGGGAACACTGAAGCTTTCTTT. Translated: CASSQEQTGNTEAFF.

The chain links TRBV13 to TRBJ2-5, with D maybe TRBD1 (6 bases). The germline CDR1 and CDR2 sequences are PRHDT and FYEKMQ (reference sequence). This CDR3 spans 14 amino acids. V lost 4 bases and J 1 base, leaving 10 bases between the germline ends. This CDR3 reads CASSSRDTQETQYF. CDR3 sequence (DNA): TGTGCCAGCAGCTCACGGGACACCCAAGAGACCCAGTACTTC.

The CDR3 sequence is CSVLSSGTLYNEQFF. The CDR3 DNA is TGCAGCGTTCTCAGCTCCGGGACACTCTACAATGAGCAGTTCTTC. This chain connects TRBV29-1 to TRBJ2-1; possibly TRBD1 for D (6 bases). Germline V gene lookup returns CDR1 SQVTM and CDR2 ANQGSEA. V was cut by 5 bases and J by 3 bases, with 17 bases left in between. This CDR3 contains 15 residues.

This chain links TRBV7-8 with TRBJ2-1; D may be TRBD1 (5 bases). The germline V and J ends were trimmed by 4 bases and 8 bases, with 12 bases remaining between them. The germline CDR1 and CDR2 sequences are SGHVS and FQNEAQ. The CDR3 consists of 13 residues. The CDR3 region is CASSWGRPYEQFF. The CDR3 DNA sequence: TGTGCCAGCAGCTGGGGCAGGCCATATGAGCAGTTCTTC.

This clone was observed a handful of times. The V gene is TRBV5-6, the J gene TRBJ1-1; no clear D gene. Looked up from germline, CDR1 is SGHDT and CDR2 is YYEEEE. The ends were cut back, 0 bases at V and 7 bases at J, with 7 bases in the middle. The CDR3 consists of 12 residues. For the CDR3, the DNA is TGTGCCAGCAGCTTGGCGCGGCTTGAAGCTTTCTTT. Its protein is CASSLARLEAFF.

Sample share makes this clone medium-sized. CDR3 sequence reads: CASSYRDVAFF. The CDR3 DNA follows: TGTGCCAGCAGTTACAGGGATGTAGCTTTCTTT. This rearrangement joins TRBV27 to TRBJ1-1, with D perhaps TRBD1 (6 bases). The CDR3 consists of 11 residues. Germline V gives CDR1 MNHEY, CDR2 SMNVEV (reference sequence). The V end lost 4 bases, the J end lost 10 bases, and 10 bases lay between the germline ends.

The rearrangement uses TRBV29-1 and TRBJ2-7; unclear D gene. The ends were cut back, 2 bases at V and 2 bases at J, with 10 bases in the middle. Germline lookup yields CDR1 SQVTM and CDR2 ANQGSEA. The CDR3 has 13 residues. CDR3 nucleotides: TGCAGCGTTGAAAGTTTACAGACCTACGAGCAGTACTTC. The encoded protein is CSVESLQTYEQYF.

This clone was seen more than once but under ten times. A far larger clone lies a single base away; this is likely a read error. Other DNA sequences of this sample code for an identical CDR3. The chain recombines TRBV7-9 with TRBJ1-4; D not resolved. Germline values: CDR1 SEHNR, CDR2 FQNEAQ (reference sequence). Trimming stripped 5 bases from V and 4 bases from J, with 23 bases between. This CDR3 comprises 18 residues. Here the CDR3 reads CASSQETLDARINEKLFF. The CDR3 DNA sequence: TGTGCCAGCAGCCAAGAAACACTAGACGCTAGAATTAATGAAAAACTGTTTTTT.

This clone has just a few counts. The rearrangement links TRBV29-1 to TRBJ1-1; D unresolved. Germline CDR1 SQVTM, CDR2 ANQGSEA. V was shortened by 5 bases and J by 0 bases, with 16 bases between the two germline ends. CDR3 length equals 15 residues. The DNA of the CDR3 is TGCAGCGTTCTACTCTCGGAGAAAATGAACACTGAAGCTTTCTTT. Residues: CSVLLSEKMNTEAFF.

The chain couples TRBV29-1 to TRBJ2-5; D remains unclear. The CDR3 has 12 residues. Germline CDR1 reads SQVTM; CDR2 reads ANQGSEA. The V end lost 0 bases, the J end lost 5 bases, and 7 bases lay between the germline ends. The CDR3 nucleotides are TGCAGCGTTGAAGACGCTTGGGAGACCCAGTACTTC. Its translation: CSVEDAWETQYF.

V gene TRBV9 combines with J gene TRBJ2-7, with TRBD1 as a possible D gene (6 bases). Trimming cost V 0 bases and J 4 bases, with 8 bases left between them. CDR1 is SGDLS, CDR2 YYNGEE, per germline. This CDR3 spans 13 amino acids. DNA for the CDR3: TGTGCCAGCAGCGTAGACACAGGGTACGAGCAGTACTTC. Translation: CASSVDTGYEQYF.

This clone was picked up one time. V is TRBV9 and J is TRBJ1-2; D perhaps matches TRBD1 (5 bases). The CDR3 runs to 13 residues. Looked up from germline, CDR1 is SGDLS and CDR2 is YYNGEE. The ends were cut back, 3 bases at V and 8 bases at J, with 14 bases in the middle. CDR3 DNA sequence: TGTGCCAGCAGCGGCTTCGGGGGTGGAGGCTACACCTTC. The encoded protein is CASSGFGGGGYTF.

This chain joins TRBV27 and TRBJ1-2; no firm D call. From germline, CDR1 is MNHEY and CDR2 SMNVEV (reference sequence). V was clipped by 4 bases and J by 4 bases, with 13 bases between them. The CDR3 contains 14 residues. CDR3 sequence: CASSYTSSVYGYTF. CDR3 nucleotide sequence: TGTGCCAGCAGTTACACTTCGTCTGTCTATGGCTACACCTTC.

The chain uses TRBV9 and TRBJ1-2; TRBD1 aligns across 7 bases. V shed 3 bases, J shed 5 bases, and the junction held 10 bases outside the gene matches. CDR1 SGDLS and CDR2 YYNGEE come from the germline V gene. There are 15 residues in the CDR3. The chain's CDR3 is CASSGRRDSRYGYTF. In nucleotides, the CDR3 is TGTGCCAGCAGCGGGCGCCGGGACAGCCGATATGGCTACACCTTC.